This TCR beta chain was captured in a study of control samples from healthy donors and cancer patients. Only in-frame clones appear in the TCRdb table, and some are missing; sequencing was by immunoSEQ multiplex PCR. The sample consists of approximately 140,000 clones, roughly 92% of them appearing once. CDR1 is SQVTM and CDR2 is ANQGSEA in the germline V gene. The CDR3 consists of 11 residues. V was trimmed by 0 bases and J by 11 bases, leaving 8 bases between them. The sequencing input was blood. The receptor comes from a man aged 30-40 years in good health. The chain is built from TRBV29-1 and TRBJ1-5; D call uncertain. The CDR3 here is CSVEDSHAQHF. As DNA, the CDR3 is TGCAGCGTTGAAGATTCTCATGCCCAGCATTTT.